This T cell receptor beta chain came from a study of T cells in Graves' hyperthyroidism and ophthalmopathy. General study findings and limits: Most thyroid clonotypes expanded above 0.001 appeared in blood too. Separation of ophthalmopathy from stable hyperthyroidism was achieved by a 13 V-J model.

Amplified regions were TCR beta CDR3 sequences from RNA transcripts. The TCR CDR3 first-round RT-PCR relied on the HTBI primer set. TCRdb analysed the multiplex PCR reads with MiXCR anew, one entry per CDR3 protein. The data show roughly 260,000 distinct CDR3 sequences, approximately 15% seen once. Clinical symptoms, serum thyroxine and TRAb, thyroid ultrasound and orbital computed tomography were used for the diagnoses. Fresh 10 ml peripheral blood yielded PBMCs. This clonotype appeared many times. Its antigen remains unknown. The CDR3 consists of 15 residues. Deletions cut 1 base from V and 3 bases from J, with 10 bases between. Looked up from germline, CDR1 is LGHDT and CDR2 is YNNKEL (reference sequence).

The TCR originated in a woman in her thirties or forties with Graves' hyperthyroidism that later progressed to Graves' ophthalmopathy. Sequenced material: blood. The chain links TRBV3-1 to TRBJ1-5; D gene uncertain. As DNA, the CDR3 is TGTGCCAGCAGCCAAGGAGGGAGGAACAATCAGCCCCAGCATTTT. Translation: CASSQGGRNNQPQHF.